This TCR beta chain was profiled in a study of blood T cell repertoires in COVID-19. Whole-study context: Both acute and convalescent COVID-19 samples were obtained from the United States, Italy and Spain. The cDNA or gDNA used as material had been derived from T cells, B-cell-depleted T cells, or PBMCs.

CDR1 and CDR2 (germline): MRHNA, SNTAGT. V was clipped by 5 bases and J by 2 bases; unmatched bases: 7. The CDR3 loop spans 16 amino acids. This clone is a singleton in its sample. In the authors' methods: Amplification with reference gene primers provided the estimates of nucleated cell counts. Measured with immunoSEQ multiplex PCR; TCRdb has only the in-frame clones, and not every one. The DNA gave D and trimming, while V, J and clone size come from that table. The data contain 170,000 or so clones, 75% to 80% of them singletons. The chain couples TRBV6-4 to TRBJ2-3; 10 bases are a match to TRBD1. Specimen: peripheral blood. This clonotype was sampled from a woman in her 70s with acute or convalescent COVID-19. The CDR3 nucleotides read TGTGCCAGCAGTAATCCTGACAGGGGGCTCACAGATACGCAGTATTTT. It is translated as CASSNPDRGLTDTQYF.